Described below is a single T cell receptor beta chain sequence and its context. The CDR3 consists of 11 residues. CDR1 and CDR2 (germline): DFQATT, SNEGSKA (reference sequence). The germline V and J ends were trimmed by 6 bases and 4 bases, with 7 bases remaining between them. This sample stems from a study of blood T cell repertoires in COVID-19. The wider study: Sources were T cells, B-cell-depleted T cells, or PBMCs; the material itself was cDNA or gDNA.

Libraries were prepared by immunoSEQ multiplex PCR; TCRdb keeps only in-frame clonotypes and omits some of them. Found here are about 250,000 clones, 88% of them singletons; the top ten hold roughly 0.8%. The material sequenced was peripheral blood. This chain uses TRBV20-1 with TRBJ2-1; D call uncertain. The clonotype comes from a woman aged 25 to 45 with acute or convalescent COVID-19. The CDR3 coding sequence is TGCAGTGCCCCCAGTTACAATGAGCAGTTCTTC. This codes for CSAPSYNEQFF.